This passage covers 22 T cell receptor beta chains from one sample sequenced in a study of blood T cell repertoires in COVID-19 (dated by TCRdb to between 2020 and 2021). Receptor amplification or capture employed the immunoSEQ multiplex PCR assay. TCRdb limited this immuneACCESS table to in-frame rearrangements with V and J called. A share of clones is missing; checked studies link under half to unresolved V genes, and the rest is unexplained. In all, the sample holds about 210,000 clones, and 81% of those were seen once. Of the sample, 8% to 9% falls within the top ten clones. The source material was PBMCs or T cells enriched from blood (not recorded which). The receptors were sampled from a woman aged 45 to 65 with acute COVID-19.

This clone was found a few times. The genes are TRBV19 and TRBJ1-1, with TRBD1 as a possible D gene (6 bases). Germline values: CDR1 LNHDA, CDR2 SQIVND (reference sequence). Trimming left V 7 bases short and J 0 bases short, with 12 bases between. The CDR3 spans 14 residues. The CDR3: CASTGDTVNTEAFF. The CDR3 DNA reads as TGTGCCAGTACCGGGGACACTGTGAACACTGAAGCTTTCTTT. The full variable domain, completed using reference TRBV19 and TRBJ1-1, is DGGITQSPKYLFRKEGQNVTLSCEQNLNHDAMYWYRQDPGQGLRLIYYSQIVNDFQKGDIAEGYSVSREKKESFPLTVTSAQKNPTAFYLCASTGDTVNTEAFFGQGTRLTVV.

The CDR3 sequence: CASSDAGGSYEQYF. In DNA form, the CDR3 reads TGTGCCAGCAGTGATGCAGGGGGCTCCTACGAGCAGTACTTC. The V call is TRBV25-1, the J call TRBJ2-7, with 7 bases matching TRBD1. CDR3 size: 14 residues. Germline values: CDR1 MGHDK, CDR2 SYGVNS. Germline trimming cut 3 bases from V and 0 bases from J; bases unmatched to any gene: 2.

The chain has TRBV30 and TRBJ2-3, with TRBD2 identical over 9 bases. This CDR3 contains 15 residues. V was clipped by 1 base and J by 3 bases; unmatched bases: 5. CDR1 is GTSNPN, CDR2 SVGIG, per germline (reference sequence). CDR3: CAWSAWREGTDTQYF. The CDR3 DNA follows: TGTGCCTGGAGTGCATGGCGGGAGGGTACAGATACGCAGTATTTT.

The gene calls are TRBV4-1 and TRBJ1-4; D gene ambiguous. Deletions cut 0 bases from V and 4 bases from J, with 9 bases between. From germline, CDR1 is MGHRA and CDR2 YSYEKL. This CDR3 spans 15 amino acids. Here the CDR3 DNA reads TGCGCCAGCAGCCAAGAGCCACAGAATAATGAAAAACTGTTTTTT. It translates to CASSQEPQNNEKLFF.

The V call is TRBV5-8, the J call TRBJ1-3, with D perhaps TRBD1 (6 bases). The germline V gene has CDR1 SGHTS and CDR2 YDEGEE. The CDR3 runs to 16 residues. V lost 4 bases and J 0 bases, leaving 14 bases between the germline ends. CDR3 in DNA: TGTGCCAGCAGCCCTGGGACACCCGGCTCTGGAAACACCATATATTTT. It codes for CASSPGTPGSGNTIYF.

The chain is built from TRBV7-6 and TRBJ1-1, with D perhaps TRBD1 (5 bases). There are 14 residues in the CDR3. Trimming shortened V by 2 bases and J by 2 bases, and 9 bases separated the two germline ends. Germline V CDR1 and CDR2: SGHVS, FNYEAQ. The CDR3, as DNA: TGTGCCAGCAGCTTATCAGGGCTAAACACTGAAGCTTTCTTT. Its translation is CASSLSGLNTEAFF.

This clone was detected only once. V and J are TRBV4-1 and TRBJ2-7; D remains ambiguous. V was cut by 3 bases and J by 2 bases, with 17 bases left in between. Per the germline V gene, CDR1 is MGHRA and CDR2 is YSYEKL. The CDR3 is 16 residues long. The CDR3 DNA reads TGCGCCAGCAGCCAGCCCACTTCGGTGGTGACCTACGAGCAGTACTTC. Protein: CASSQPTSVVTYEQYF.

The chain has TRBV11-3 and TRBJ2-7; 7 bases map to TRBD1. V shed 5 bases, J shed 2 bases, and the junction held 6 bases outside the gene matches. From germline, CDR1 is SGHNT and CDR2 YENEEA. CDR3 length equals 14 residues. DNA of the CDR3: TGTGCCAGCAGCCAGGGACAGTTCCCCTACGAGCAGTACTTC. Translated, it gives CASSQGQFPYEQYF.

The chain links TRBV6-6 to TRBJ1-5; D may be TRBD1 (6 bases). The CDR3 length is 17 residues. Germline loops: CDR1 MNHNY, CDR2 SVGAGI (reference sequence). The V and J ends lost 5 bases and 3 bases respectively, with 20 bases between them. CDR3 in DNA: TGTGCCAGCAGTCGTACATCGGCAGGGGCTGACAATCAGCCCCAGCATTTT. Its translation: CASSRTSAGADNQPQHF.

This sequence joins TRBV6-5 and TRBJ1-5; the D gene is possibly TRBD1 (5 bases). V lost 2 bases, J lost 6 bases, and 11 bases lay in between. The V gene's germline CDR1 is MNHEY and CDR2 SVGAGI. The CDR3 is made up of 14 amino acids. This CDR3 reads CASSYGGVGQPQHF. The CDR3 coding sequence is TGTGCCAGCAGTTACGGGGGGGTCGGTCAGCCCCAGCATTTT.

This chain connects TRBV6-5 to TRBJ1-1; 8 bases are a match to TRBD1. J was trimmed by 4 bases and V by 0 bases; bases with no gene match: 4. In germline, CDR1 is MNHEY, CDR2 SVGAGI. This CDR3 comprises 15 residues. The CDR3 loop is CASSYSGQGGTEAFF. The CDR3 nucleotides are TGTGCCAGCAGTTACTCCGGACAGGGCGGCACTGAAGCTTTCTTT.

CDR3 amino acids: CASSLGVTGNTEAFF. The CDR3 nucleotides read TGTGCCAGCAGCTTGGGGGTGACGGGGAACACTGAAGCTTTCTTT. V and J are TRBV5-5 and TRBJ1-1; no firm D call. The CDR3 sequence is 15 residues long. CDR1 SGHKS and CDR2 YYEKEE come from the germline V gene (reference sequence). Trimming cost V 0 bases and J 1 base, with 10 bases left between them.

The chain recombines TRBV5-1 with TRBJ2-2; 11 positions agree with TRBD1. The CDR3 totals 17 residues. The trim removed 3 bases at V and 5 bases at J, leaving 9 bases unmatched. Germline CDR1 SGHRS, CDR2 YFSETQ. The CDR3 sequence: CASSWAPGTGGTGELFF. DNA for the CDR3: TGCGCCAGCAGCTGGGCCCCCGGGACAGGGGGAACCGGGGAGCTGTTTTTT. The variable domain in full, completed from reference TRBV5-1 and TRBJ2-2, reads KAGVTQTPRYLIKTRGQQVTLSCSPISGHRSVSWYQQTPGQGLQFLFEYFSETQRNKGNFPGRFSGRQFSNSRSEMNVSTLELGDSALYLCASSWAPGTGGTGELFFGEGSRLTVL.

The chain recombines TRBV18 with TRBJ2-5, with D possibly being TRBD2 (5 bases). V dropped 4 bases and J dropped 5 bases, with 11 bases sitting between them. The CDR3 sequence is 13 residues long. Germline V gene sequence: CDR1 KGHSH, CDR2 LQKENI. CDR3 coding DNA: TGTGCCAGCTCACGGGGAGAACGGGAGACCCAGTACTTC. It specifies CASSRGERETQYF. Looking up the rest from reference TRBV18 and TRBJ2-5 gives the full variable domain: NAGVMQNPRHLVRRRGQEARLRCSPMKGHSHVYWYRQLPEEGLKFMVYLQKENIIDESGMPKERFSAEFPKEGPSILRIQQVVRGDSAAYFCASSRGERETQYFGPGTRLLVL.

This chain joins TRBV2 and TRBJ2-1, with 11 nucleotides matching TRBD2. Per germline, CDR1 SNHLY and CDR2 FYNNEI. This CDR3 region has 15 residues. V dropped 7 bases and J dropped 7; count of bases not matched to a gene: 9. The CDR3 DNA reads TGTGCCAGCACCGTACTAGCGGGGGAGCAAAATGAGCAGTTCTTC. It is translated as CASTVLAGEQNEQFF.

The chain joins TRBV6-2 or TRBV6-3 to TRBJ2-5; D is uncertain. CDR3 size: 11 residues. Trimming pared 6 bases from V and 3 bases from J, leaving 5 bases between. The V gene's germline CDR1 is MNHEY and CDR2 SVGEGT. CDR3 region: CASSREETQYF. The DNA for the CDR3 is TGTGCCAGCAGCCGAGAAGAGACCCAGTACTTC.

The V call is TRBV27, the J call TRBJ1-2, with 9 bases identical to TRBD1. This CDR3 has 15 residues. From germline, CDR1 is MNHEY and CDR2 SMNVEV (reference sequence). V was pared by 6 bases and J by 8 bases, with 13 bases of the junction left unmatched. CDR3 loop: CASSNNPGQGGGYTF. The CDR3, as DNA: TGTGCCAGCAGCAATAATCCGGGACAGGGTGGCGGCTACACCTTC.

This clone has a handful of counts. The J gene is TRBJ2-7, the V gene TRBV4-3, with TRBD2 identical over 9 bases. CDR3 length equals 18 residues. J was trimmed by 2 bases and V by 0 bases; bases with no gene match: 11. Germline CDR1 reads LGHNA; CDR2 reads YSLEER. The CDR3 spells CASSQETLAGTYPYEQYF. The CDR3 DNA reads as TGCGCCAGCAGCCAAGAAACCCTAGCGGGAACTTACCCCTACGAGCAGTACTTC.

The chain carries TRBV7-2 and TRBJ2-4; 12 bases map to TRBD1. The ends lost 0 bases at V and 8 bases at J; junction bases unmatched: 11. Per the germline V gene, CDR1 is SGHTA and CDR2 is FQGNSA. CDR3 length equals 18 residues. CDR3 in DNA: TGTGCCAGCAGCTTAGCCGCTCGGGACAGGGGGCGCTTAGACATTCAGTACTTC. It is translated as CASSLAARDRGRLDIQYF. The full variable domain, completed using reference TRBV7-2 and TRBJ2-4, is GAGVSQSPSNKVTEKGKDVELRCDPISGHTALYWYRQSLGQGLEFLIYFQGNSAPDKSGLPSDRFSAERTGGSVSTLTIQRTQQEDSAVYLCASSLAARDRGRLDIQYFGAGTRLSVL.

This rearrangement joins TRBV11-2 to TRBJ2-1; 11 bases match TRBD2. In germline, CDR1 is SGHAT, CDR2 FQNNGV. The trim removed 5 bases at V and 1 base at J, leaving 7 bases unmatched. CDR3 length: 17 amino acids. In DNA form, the CDR3 reads TGTGCCAGCAGCATTAGCGGGGGGGCCTGGTCCTACAATGAGCAGTTCTTC. This encodes CASSISGGAWSYNEQFF.

This rearrangement joins TRBV5-4 to TRBJ1-2; D might be TRBD1 (6 bases). Germline CDR1 reads SGHNT; CDR2 reads YYREEE (reference sequence). Trimming removed 3 bases from V and 8 bases from J, with 11 bases in between. There are 12 residues in the CDR3. The CDR3 DNA reads as TGTGCCAGCAGCTGGCGTGGACAGGGCTACACCTTC. It is translated as CASSWRGQGYTF. The full variable domain, completed using reference TRBV5-4 and TRBJ1-2, is ETGVTQSPTHLIKTRGQQVTLRCSSQSGHNTVSWYQQALGQGPQFIFQYYREEENGRGNFPPRFSGLQFPNYSSELNVNALELDDSALYLCASSWRGQGYTFGSGTRLTVV.

The rearrangement links TRBV3-1 (or the pseudogene TRBV3-2) to TRBJ2-7; maybe TRBD1 (6 bases). V dropped 11 bases and J dropped 1 base, with 21 bases sitting between them. CDR3 size: 15 residues. Germline V gene sequence: CDR1 LGHDT, CDR2 YNNKEL (reference sequence). The CDR3 nucleotides read TGTGCCGGCGTCCCCCCAGGGGCCGGGTCCTACGAGCAGTACTTC. Translation: CAGVPPGAGSYEQYF.